The present T cell receptor (beta chain) was sequenced within a study of CD8 T cells in Susac syndrome. The trim removed 4 bases at V and 6 bases at J, leaving 9 bases unmatched. CDR3 length: 15 amino acids. Germline V gives CDR1 MGHDK, CDR2 SYGVNS. Sequencing of TCR beta drew on CD8+ and CD4+ T cells from blood. RNA, at roughly 0.45 to 1 ug, was reverse transcribed with random hexamers. The immunoSEQ assay covered 54 Vbeta and 13 Jbeta segments for CDR3. MiXCR was run by TCRdb on the immunoSEQ multiplex PCR reads, yielding one entry per CDR3 protein. The table records some 260,000 distinct CDR3 sequences, around 83% of them present only once.

The V and J genes are TRBV25-1 and TRBJ2-7; 10 bases are a match to TRBD2. Sequencing used CD8+ T cells from PBMCs. The sequence was collected from a human donor with multiple sclerosis. The CDR3 bases are TGTGCCAGCAGTGTAAGGCTAGCGGGAGAAGGCGAGCAGTACTTC. It translates to CASSVRLAGEGEQYF.